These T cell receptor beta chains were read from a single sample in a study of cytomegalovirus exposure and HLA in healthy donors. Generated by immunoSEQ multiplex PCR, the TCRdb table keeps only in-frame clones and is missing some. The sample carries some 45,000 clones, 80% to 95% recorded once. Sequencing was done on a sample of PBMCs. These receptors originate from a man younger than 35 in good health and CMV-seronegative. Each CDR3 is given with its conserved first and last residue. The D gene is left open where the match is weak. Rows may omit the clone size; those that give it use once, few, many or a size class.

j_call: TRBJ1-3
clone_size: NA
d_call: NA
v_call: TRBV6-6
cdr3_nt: TGTGCCAGCAGTTACTCGAAGGGGGACTCTGGAAACACCATATATTTT
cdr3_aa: CASSYSKGDSGNTIYF

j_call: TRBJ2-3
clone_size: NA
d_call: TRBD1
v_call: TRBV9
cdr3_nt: TGTGCCAGCAGCGCCGACAGGGGCACAGATACGCAGTATTTT
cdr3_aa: CASSADRGTDTQYF

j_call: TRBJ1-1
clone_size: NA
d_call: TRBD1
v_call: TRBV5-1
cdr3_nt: TGCGCCAGCAGCATGGGACAGGAGAACACTGAAGCTTTCTTT
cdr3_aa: CASSMGQENTEAFF

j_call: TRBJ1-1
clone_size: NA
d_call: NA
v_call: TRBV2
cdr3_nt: TGTGCCAGCAGTTATACCGGGACTCCTGAAGCTTTCTTT
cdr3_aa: CASSYTGTPEAFF

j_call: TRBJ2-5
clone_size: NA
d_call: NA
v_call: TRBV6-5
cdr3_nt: TGTGCCAGCAGTGTTTACCCTCAGGATAGGGAGACCCAGTACTTC
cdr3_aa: CASSVYPQDRETQYF

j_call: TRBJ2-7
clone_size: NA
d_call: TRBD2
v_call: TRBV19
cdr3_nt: TGTGCCAGTAGTATCTCGGTAGCGGGAACCTACGAGCAGTACTTC
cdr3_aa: CASSISVAGTYEQYF

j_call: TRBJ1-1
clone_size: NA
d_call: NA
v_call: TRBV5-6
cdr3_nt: TGTGCCAGCAGCTTTACACCCGGGGGGGTGAACACTGAAGCTTTCTTT
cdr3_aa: CASSFTPGGVNTEAFF

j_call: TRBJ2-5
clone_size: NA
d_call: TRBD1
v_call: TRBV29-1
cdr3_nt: TGCAGCGTCTGGACAGGGGGGCAGACCCAGTACTTC
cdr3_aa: CSVWTGGQTQYF

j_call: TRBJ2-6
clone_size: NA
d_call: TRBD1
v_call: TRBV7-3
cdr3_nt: TGTGCCAGCAGCTTAACTATAACAGGGGGCTCTGGGGCCAACGTCCTGACTTTC
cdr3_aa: CASSLTITGGSGANVLTF

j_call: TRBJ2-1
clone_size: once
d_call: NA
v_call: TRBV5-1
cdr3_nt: TGCGCCAGCAGCCCCTCATCGGACAATGAGCAGTTCTTC
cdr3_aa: CASSPSSDNEQFF

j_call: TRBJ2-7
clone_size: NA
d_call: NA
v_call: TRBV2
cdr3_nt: TGTGCCAGCAGAATTCAGGGATTGGCCTACGAGCAGTACTTC
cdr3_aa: CASRIQGLAYEQYF

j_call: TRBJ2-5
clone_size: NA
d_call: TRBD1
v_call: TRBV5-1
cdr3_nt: TGCGCCAGCAGCTGGCAGGGACAGCAAGAGACCCAGTACTTC
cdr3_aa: CASSWQGQQETQYF

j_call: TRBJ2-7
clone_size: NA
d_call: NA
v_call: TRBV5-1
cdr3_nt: TGCGCCAGCAGCAGAGGACAGTCCTACGAGCAGTACTTC
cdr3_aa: CASSRGQSYEQYF

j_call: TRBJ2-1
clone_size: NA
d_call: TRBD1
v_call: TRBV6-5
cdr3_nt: TGTGCCAGCAGTGGACAGGGCGCCTACAATGAGCAGTTCTTC
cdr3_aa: CASSGQGAYNEQFF

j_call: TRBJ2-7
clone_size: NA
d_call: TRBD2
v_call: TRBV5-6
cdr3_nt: TGTGCCAGCAGCCACTTAGCGGGGAAGAAGGAGCAGTACTTC
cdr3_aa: CASSHLAGKKEQYF

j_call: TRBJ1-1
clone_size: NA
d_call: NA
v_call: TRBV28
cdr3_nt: TGTGCCAGCAGTTCCGACAGTGAAGCTTTCTTT
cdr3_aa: CASSSDSEAFF

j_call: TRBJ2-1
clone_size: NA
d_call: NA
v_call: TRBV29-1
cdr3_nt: TGCAGCGTTGAGCTAGCCGGTATGTCCTACAATGAGCAGTTCTTC
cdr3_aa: CSVELAGMSYNEQFF

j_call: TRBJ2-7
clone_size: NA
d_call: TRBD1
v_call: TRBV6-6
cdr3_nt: TGTGCCAGCAGAAGCCGGACAGGGGGCTCCTACGAGCAGTACTTC
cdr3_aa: CASRSRTGGSYEQYF

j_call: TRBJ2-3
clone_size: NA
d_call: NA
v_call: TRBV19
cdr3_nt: TGTGCCAGTAGCCCCAGGAGGGTAAGCACAGATACGCAGTATTTT
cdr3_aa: CASSPRRVSTDTQYF

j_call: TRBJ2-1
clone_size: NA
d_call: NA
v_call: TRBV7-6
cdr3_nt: TGTGCCAGCAGCGGAATGAGTAGCCCCAATGAGCAGTTCTTC
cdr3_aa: CASSGMSSPNEQFF

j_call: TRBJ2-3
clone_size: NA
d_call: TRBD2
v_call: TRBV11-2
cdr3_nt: TGTGCCAGCAGCTTAGGACTAGCGGCCCAGGGCAGCACAGATACGCAGTATTTT
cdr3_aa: CASSLGLAAQGSTDTQYF

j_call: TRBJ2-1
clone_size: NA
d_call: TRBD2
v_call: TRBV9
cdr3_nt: TGTGCCAGCAGCTCCCGGACTAGCGGGGGGGGGAATGAGCAGTTCTTC
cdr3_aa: CASSSRTSGGGNEQFF

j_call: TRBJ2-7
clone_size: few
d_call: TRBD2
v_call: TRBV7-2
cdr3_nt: TGTGCCAGCAGCTTAGGTGGCCTAGCGGCCTCCTACGAGCAGTACTTC
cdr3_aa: CASSLGGLAASYEQYF

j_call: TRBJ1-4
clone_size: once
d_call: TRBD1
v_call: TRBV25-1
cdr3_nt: TGTGCCAGCAGTGATCCCGGGACAGGGAATGAAAAACTGTTTTTT
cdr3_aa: CASSDPGTGNEKLFF

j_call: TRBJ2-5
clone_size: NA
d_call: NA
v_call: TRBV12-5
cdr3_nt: TGTGCTAGTGGTTTTGACCCAGGGATGCGAGAGACCCAGTACTTC
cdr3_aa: CASGFDPGMRETQYF

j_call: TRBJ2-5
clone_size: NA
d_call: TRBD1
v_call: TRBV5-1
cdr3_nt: TGCGCCAGCCAGACAGGGATCAAAGAGACCCAGTACTTC
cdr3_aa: CASQTGIKETQYF

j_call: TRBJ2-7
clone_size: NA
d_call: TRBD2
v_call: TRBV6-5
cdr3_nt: TGTGCCAGCAGTTTGAGCGGGAGTGTCTACGAGCAGTACTTC
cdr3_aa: CASSLSGSVYEQYF

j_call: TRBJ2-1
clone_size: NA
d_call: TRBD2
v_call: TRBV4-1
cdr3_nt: TGCGCCAGCAGCCAAGAAGCGGCTAGCGGGAGCAATGAGCAGTTCTTC
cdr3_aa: CASSQEAASGSNEQFF

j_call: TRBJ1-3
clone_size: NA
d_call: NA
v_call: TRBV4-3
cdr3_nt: TGCGCCAGCTCCTCGGACAGCATGACTGGAAACACCATATATTTT
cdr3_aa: CASSSDSMTGNTIYF

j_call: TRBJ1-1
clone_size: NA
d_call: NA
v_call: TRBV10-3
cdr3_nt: TGTGCCGTAAGGGATGGACAACCACTCATGAACACTGAAGCTTTCTTT
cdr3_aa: CAVRDGQPLMNTEAFF

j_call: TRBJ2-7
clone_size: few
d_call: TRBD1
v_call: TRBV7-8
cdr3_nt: TGTGCCAGCAGCTATTCGACAGGGAACGAGCAGTACTTC
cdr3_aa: CASSYSTGNEQYF

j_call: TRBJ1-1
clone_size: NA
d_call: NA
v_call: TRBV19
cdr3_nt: TGTGCCAGTAGTGCGGACATGAACACTGAAGCTTTCTTT
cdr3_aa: CASSADMNTEAFF

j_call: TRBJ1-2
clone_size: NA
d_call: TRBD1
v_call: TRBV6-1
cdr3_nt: TGTGCCAGCAGTCCTGGGACAGGAGGGGCCTATGGCTACACCTTC
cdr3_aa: CASSPGTGGAYGYTF

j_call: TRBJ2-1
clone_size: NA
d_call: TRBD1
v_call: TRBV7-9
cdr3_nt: TGTGCCAGCAGCTCGGACAGGGGGCTTGAGCAGTTCTTC
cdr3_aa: CASSSDRGLEQFF

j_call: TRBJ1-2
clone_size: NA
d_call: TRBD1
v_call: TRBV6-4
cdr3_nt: TGTGCCAGCAGGGATGACAGGGGACGGTATGGCTACACCTTC
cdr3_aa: CASRDDRGRYGYTF

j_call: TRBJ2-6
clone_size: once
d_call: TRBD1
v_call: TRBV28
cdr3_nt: TGTGCCAGCAGGTTATACAGGGGGCCTGGGGCCAACGTCCTGACTTTC
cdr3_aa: CASRLYRGPGANVLTF